These T cell receptor beta chains were read from a single sample in a study of control samples from healthy donors and cancer patients. Sequencing used immunoSEQ multiplex PCR; TCRdb keeps in-frame clones, though not all of them. The sample has roughly 130,000 clones, roughly 91% seen once; the top ten hold around 1.8%. The sample taken for sequencing was PBMCs. Source of these receptors: a man over 45 with head and neck cancer. CDR3s include the opening cysteine and the closing phenylalanine or tryptophan. D genes are given only for firm matches. The size entry is marked missing in some rows and otherwise reads once, few, many or a size class.

. 15 TRBJ2-3 TRBV28 . CASSPGWGGTDTQYF TGTGCCAGCAGCCCCGGTTGGGGAGGCACAGATACGCAGTATTTT
. 12 TRBJ2-7 TRBV28 once CASNTGAYEQYF TGTGCCAGCAATACGGGGGCCTACGAGCAGTACTTC
. 16 TRBJ1-2 TRBV7-3 . CASSPTGATSNYGYTF TGTGCCAGCAGCCCTACGGGAGCAACCAGCAACTATGGCTACACCTTC
. 14 TRBJ2-3 TRBV7-6 . CASSLTGLADTQYF TGTGCCAGCAGCTTAACGGGGTTGGCAGATACGCAGTATTTT
TRBD2 15 TRBJ2-7 TRBV6-6 . CASSLRRGDRYEQYF TGTGCCAGCAGTTTAAGGCGGGGGGACCGATACGAGCAGTACTTC
. 16 TRBJ1-2 TRBV11-2 . CASSPLTGLPNYGYTF TGTGCCAGCAGCCCATTGACAGGTCTTCCTAACTATGGCTACACCTTC
. 16 TRBJ1-1 TRBV4-1 . CASSQDRATRDTEAFF TGCGCCAGCAGCCAAGATCGAGCGACGCGGGACACTGAAGCTTTCTTT
. 15 TRBJ1-2 TRBV7-2 . CASSLGGDRGYGYTF TGTGCCAGCAGCTTAGGCGGGGATCGCGGCTATGGCTACACCTTC
. 10 TRBJ1-1 TRBV30 . CAWGNTVAFF TGTGCCTGGGGAAATACTGTGGCTTTCTTT
. 16 TRBJ2-7 TRBV4-2 . CASSQLLGGRAYEQYF TGTGCCAGCAGCCAACTCCTAGGAGGTAGAGCCTACGAGCAGTACTTC
. 14 TRBJ1-2 TRBV6-5 . CASSYSPSRGGYTF TGTGCCAGCAGTTACTCCCCGAGCAGGGGAGGCTACACCTTC
TRBD2 14 TRBJ2-7 TRBV7-2 . CASRGRGATYEQYF TGTGCCAGCAGGGGGCGGGGGGCCACCTACGAGCAGTACTTC
. 15 TRBJ1-4 TRBV5-6 . CASSLVGSSYEKLFF TGTGCCAGCAGCTTGGTCGGTAGCTCCTATGAAAAACTGTTTTTT
. 13 TRBJ1-2 TRBV28 . CASRSTGYYGYTF TGTGCCAGCAGATCCACCGGGTATTATGGCTACACCTTC
. 13 TRBJ1-2 TRBV30 . CAWSVLGARGYTF TGTGCCTGGAGTGTATTGGGGGCACGGGGCTACACCTTC
TRBD1 15 TRBJ1-2 TRBV9 . CASSVVGQGANGYTF TGTGCCAGCAGCGTAGTGGGACAGGGGGCGAATGGCTACACCTTC
. 15 TRBJ2-3 TRBV5-1 . CASRLGTPSTDTQYF TGCGCCAGCAGATTGGGCACGCCATCCACAGATACGCAGTATTTT
. 13 TRBJ2-3 TRBV4-3 once CASSQETARVPYF TGCGCCAGCAGCCAAGAAACAGCCCGGGTCCCTTATTTT
TRBD2 17 TRBJ2-2 TRBV7-6 . CASSLAASGGSAGELFF TGTGCCAGCAGCTTAGCTGCTAGCGGGGGGTCTGCCGGGGAGCTGTTTTTT
. 14 TRBJ2-3 TRBV5-1 . CASSLAGRKDTQYF TGCGCCAGCAGCTTGGCGGGTAGGAAGGATACGCAGTATTTT
TRBD2 16 TRBJ2-7 TRBV5-6 . CASSLGFSGGRYEQYF TGTGCCAGCAGCTTGGGATTCAGCGGGGGCCGTTACGAGCAGTACTTC
TRBD1 15 TRBJ1-6 TRBV3-1/TRBV3-2 . CASSQGGTARSPLHF TGTGCCAGCAGCCAAGGCGGGACAGCGCGTTCACCCCTCCACTTT
. 15 TRBJ2-5 TRBV9 . CASSVEGYGVETQYF TGTGCCAGCAGCGTAGAGGGATATGGGGTCGAGACCCAGTACTTC
TRBD1 15 TRBJ2-7 TRBV29-1 . CSVEETGASSYEQYF TGCAGCGTCGAGGAGACAGGGGCGAGCTCCTACGAGCAGTACTTC
. 14 TRBJ2-2 TRBV5-1 . CASSLGQTTGELFF TGCGCCAGCAGTCTTGGACAGACCACCGGGGAGCTGTTTTTT
. 15 TRBJ1-2 TRBV11-2 . CASRDFKGIDYGYTF TGTGCCAGCAGAGACTTCAAGGGGATAGACTATGGCTACACCTTC
. 13 TRBJ2-1 TRBV12-3/TRBV12-4 . CASSLWGLNEQFF TGTGCCAGCAGTTTATGGGGGCTAAATGAGCAGTTCTTC
. 13 TRBJ1-1 TRBV4-2 . CASRGPGPTEAFF TGTGCCAGCAGGGGCCCAGGCCCCACTGAAGCTTTCTTT